These 6 T cell receptor beta chains were sequenced from one sample in a study of cytomegalovirus exposure and HLA in healthy donors. PCR employed 60 Vbeta and 13 Jbeta primers. Measured with immunoSEQ multiplex PCR; TCRdb has only the in-frame clones, and not every one. Counted here are 150,000 to 200,000 clones, around 74% occurring once; the ten biggest clones make up 2.5% to 3.5%. The sample was PBMCs. The receptors stem from a male donor in good health and CMV-seronegative.

V and J are TRBV5-5 and TRBJ1-1, with 8 positions matching TRBD1. This CDR3 region has 15 residues. J lost 4 bases, V lost 0 bases, and 5 bases had no gene match. Germline loops: CDR1 SGHKS, CDR2 YYEKEE (reference sequence). CDR3 nucleotides: TGTGCCAGCAGCTTGGGGGTACAGGGGGGCACTGAAGCTTTCTTT. The encoded protein is CASSLGVQGGTEAFF.

The rearrangement joins TRBV7-3 to TRBJ2-7; 9 positions match TRBD2. This CDR3 is built from 14 residues. Trimming removed 3 bases from V and 2 bases from J; junction bases left unmatched: 2. CDR1 is SGHTA and CDR2 is FQGTGA in the germline V gene. The CDR3 reads CASSFSGRPYEQYF. As DNA, the CDR3 is TGTGCCAGCAGCTTCAGCGGGAGGCCCTACGAGCAGTACTTC.

The V gene is TRBV2, the J gene TRBJ2-2; TRBD2 agrees at 7 bases. V was clipped by 7 bases and J by 2 bases; unmatched bases: 4. Germline V gene sequence: CDR1 SNHLY, CDR2 FYNNEI. This CDR3 region has 14 residues. CDR3 residues: CASTGRGNTGELFF. The CDR3 region has the DNA TGTGCCAGCACAGGGAGGGGAAACACCGGGGAGCTGTTTTTT.

The chain combines TRBV30 with TRBJ2-1; TRBD2 agrees at 10 bases. The CDR3 loop spans 16 amino acids. CDR1 and CDR2 (germline): GTSNPN, SVGIG (reference sequence). V was clipped by 2 bases and J by 7 bases; unmatched bases: 11. The CDR3 DNA reads TGTGCCTGGAGTTCCCGGACTAGCGGACTAGGGAATGAGCAGTTCTTC. Its protein product is CAWSSRTSGLGNEQFF.

There are a few counts of this clone. The chain recombines TRBV4-1 with TRBJ2-4; D is perhaps TRBD1 (6 bases). This CDR3 spans 16 amino acids. Trimming took off 5 bases at V and 5 bases at J, with 19 bases between the two ends. Germline V CDR1 and CDR2: MGHRA, YSYEKL. This CDR3 is CASSGASNRAQNIQYF. CDR3 in DNA: TGCGCCAGCAGCGGGGCTTCGAACAGGGCCCAAAACATTCAGTACTTC.

The chain carries TRBV10-2 and TRBJ1-3; 9 bases fit TRBD1. CDR1 and CDR2 from the germline V gene are WSHSY and SAAADI. Trimming took 5 bases from V and 4 from J; bases not matched to a gene: 12. The CDR3 is 17 residues long. The CDR3 loop is CASSSGQGLSAGNTIYF. CDR3 coding DNA: TGCGCCAGCAGTTCGGGACAGGGCCTTTCGGCGGGAAACACCATATATTTT.